This T cell receptor beta chain was sequenced for a study of CD8 T cells in Susac syndrome. The authors reverse transcribed 0.5 to 1 ug RNA with random hexamers. Amplification of TCR beta CDR3 across 54 Vbeta and 13 Jbeta was performed with immunoSEQ multiplex PCR. TCRdb re-called the immunoSEQ multiplex PCR reads through MiXCR, storing one row per CDR3 protein. The sample lists more than 75,000 distinct CDR3 sequences; around 94% were seen once. TEMRA cells were FACS-enriched and CD8+ and CD4+ T cells negatively isolated. V was trimmed by 5 bases and J by 2 bases, leaving 10 bases between them. This CDR3 spans 14 amino acids. Germline V lookup: CDR1 MNHEY, CDR2 SMNVEV (reference sequence).

The chain links TRBV27 to TRBJ2-1; D not certain. The clonotype was recovered from a human donor in good health. The sequenced material came from CD8+ T cells from PBMCs. CDR3 DNA: TGTGCCAGCAGTCCTCGGAACCCCTACAATGAGCAGTTCTTC. Its protein is CASSPRNPYNEQFF.